A single TCR beta chain is shown here with its context. Germline trimming cut 4 bases from V and 5 bases from J; bases unmatched to any gene: 9. Germline CDR1 reads SGHNT; CDR2 reads YYREEE (reference sequence). This CDR3 has 14 amino acids. TCRdb keeps only in-frame clones here, not all; method: immunoSEQ multiplex PCR. The sample lists 15,000 to 20,000 clones, approximately 90% occurring once. This record comes from a study of PD-1 blockade in classical Hodgkin lymphoma. Time point indicated: newly diagnosed, previously untreated cHL patient sample. The TCR sequence derives from a human donor with classical Hodgkin lymphoma. The specimen was peripheral blood mononuclear cells (PBMCs). V and J are TRBV5-4 and TRBJ2-7, with TRBD2 identical over 7 bases. CDR3 bases: TGTGCCAGCAGCCTCACCGGGACTATGCACGAGCAGTACTTC. Translated: CASSLTGTMHEQYF.